Listed below are T cell receptor beta chains from one sample, sequenced in a study of identifying expanded T cells in peripheral blood. Method: immunoSEQ multiplex PCR; TCRdb's copy keeps in-frame clones and lacks some. In the table there are approximately 57,000 clones, approximately 90% of which are singletons. The sample taken for sequencing was blood. Receptor source: a person aged 18-70 years in good health. CDR3s leave out the opening cysteine and the closing phenylalanine or tryptophan. Fields, in order: CDR3 protein, V gene, J gene.

CDR3: ASSLVGGLSYEQY; V: TRBV5-1; J: TRBJ2-7
CDR3: ASSLGTRENNEQF; V: TRBV19; J: TRBJ2-1
CDR3: ASSRNRGSSYEQY; V: TRBV4-3; J: TRBJ2-7
CDR3: ASSYRGPYEQY; V: TRBV18; J: TRBJ2-7
CDR3: ASSVDQRESTDTQY; V: TRBV9; J: TRBJ2-3
CDR3: ASSLRGNTYNEQF; V: TRBV9; J: TRBJ2-1
CDR3: ASSKGCRQPQH; V: TRBV21-1; J: TRBJ1-5
CDR3: ASSVPGQETQY; V: TRBV6-5; J: TRBJ2-5
CDR3: ASQAGETTDTQY; V: TRBV10-3; J: TRBJ2-3
CDR3: AISETSPGSGNTIY; V: TRBV10-3; J: TRBJ1-3
CDR3: ASSSGDSTDTQY; V: TRBV28; J: TRBJ2-3
CDR3: ASARDRGPYEQY; V: TRBV15; J: TRBJ2-7
CDR3: ASSSPPDRGETQY; V: TRBV12-1; J: TRBJ2-5
CDR3: ASRPPGTGVPGNTIY; V: TRBV19; J: TRBJ1-3
CDR3: ASRRGGLNQPQH; V: TRBV28; J: TRBJ1-5
CDR3: ASGVLEQPQH; V: TRBV6-5; J: TRBJ1-5
CDR3: AWSVGGRGFYNEQF; V: TRBV30; J: TRBJ2-1
CDR3: ASSLQGLAYIQY; V: TRBV5-6; J: TRBJ2-4
CDR3: ASAGTAYGYT; V: TRBV2; J: TRBJ1-2
CDR3: ASSPSDRTGEQF; V: TRBV9; J: TRBJ2-1
CDR3: ASSSIQGGPGNEQF; V: TRBV7-8; J: TRBJ2-1
CDR3: ASSLGNTGELF; V: TRBV7-3; J: TRBJ2-2
CDR3: ASSDPLSSGANVLT; V: TRBV25-1; J: TRBJ2-6
CDR3: ASSYGPGGMNTEAF; V: TRBV6-6; J: TRBJ1-1
CDR3: ASSLGSSDYGYT; V: TRBV5-1; J: TRBJ1-2
CDR3: ASSETGNEQF; V: TRBV5-1; J: TRBJ2-1
CDR3: ASSLALGQGREKLF; V: TRBV11-2; J: TRBJ1-4
CDR3: ASSPDIQETQY; V: TRBV18; J: TRBJ2-5
CDR3: AMPFRAEAF; V: TRBV11-3; J: TRBJ1-1
CDR3: ASSVGQAYEQY; V: TRBV28; J: TRBJ2-7
CDR3: ASGLAQGDGGYT; V: TRBV12-5; J: TRBJ1-2
CDR3: ATSREWGFDEKLF; V: TRBV15; J: TRBJ1-4
CDR3: ASSLSPGDRGVSPLH; V: TRBV27; J: TRBJ1-6
CDR3: ASSADSRLSYEQY; V: TRBV25-1; J: TRBJ2-7
CDR3: ASSPEAGASYNEQF; V: TRBV11-3; J: TRBJ2-1
CDR3: ASSPGLYGYT; V: TRBV18; J: TRBJ1-2
CDR3: ASQDSNQPQH; V: TRBV6-1; J: TRBJ1-5
CDR3: ASALQGTNEKLF; V: TRBV19; J: TRBJ1-4
CDR3: ASSFRGQFYTEKLF; V: TRBV28; J: TRBJ1-4
CDR3: ASSPGRGYEQY; V: TRBV18; J: TRBJ2-7
CDR3: ASSPGRGRPGGELF; V: TRBV7-2; J: TRBJ2-2
CDR3: ASSFSQGSNEQY; V: TRBV7-9; J: TRBJ2-7
CDR3: ASSFQLGLFYNEQF; V: TRBV5-1; J: TRBJ2-1
CDR3: ASSSVDKRDEQF; V: TRBV6-6; J: TRBJ2-1
CDR3: ASSPSTSGTLSTDTQY; V: TRBV18; J: TRBJ2-3
CDR3: ASSRFAGPNTEAF; V: TRBV19; J: TRBJ1-1
CDR3: ASSFWTSGNTGELF; V: TRBV2; J: TRBJ2-2
CDR3: ASSVDDSTNEQF; V: TRBV9; J: TRBJ2-1
CDR3: ASDRLAEIYEQY; V: TRBV10-1; J: TRBJ2-7
CDR3: ASSSRDRTYYGYT; V: TRBV13; J: TRBJ1-2
CDR3: ASSARTGYNTGELF; V: TRBV7-8; J: TRBJ2-2
CDR3: ASTLSGAREAF; V: TRBV6-1; J: TRBJ1-1
CDR3: ASSQGVDTEAF; V: TRBV5-1; J: TRBJ1-1
CDR3: ASSEALRQSTIY; V: TRBV6-1; J: TRBJ1-3
CDR3: ASSLARNEEQY; V: TRBV7-2; J: TRBJ2-7
CDR3: ASSGEGNQPQH; V: TRBV2; J: TRBJ1-5
CDR3: ASSEALVQGLGEQF; V: TRBV2; J: TRBJ2-1
CDR3: ASSVGGGSGNTIY; V: TRBV9; J: TRBJ1-3
CDR3: ASSSPGTENTDTQY; V: TRBV5-4; J: TRBJ2-3
CDR3: ASSFVGFEGEQY; V: TRBV5-5; J: TRBJ2-7